This T cell receptor (beta chain) was recovered during a study of T cells in localized non-small cell lung cancer. As to this clone: Its specificity is unknown.

Study-wide points: The tumor had only one region sequenced, so heterogeneity remains possible. Median roughly 57 top-100 tumor clones were shared with paired adjacent lung. Uninvolved adjacent lung had higher T cell clonality than tumor and all other tissues.

TCRdb's copy holds only in-frame clones and misses some; the assay was immunoSEQ multiplex PCR. The data hold more than 30,000 clones, with roughly 86% observed a single time. The CDR3 has 14 amino acids. V gave up 0 bases and J gave up 6 bases, with 10 bases separating them. Per germline, CDR1 KGHSH and CDR2 LQKENI. The material was peripheral blood mononuclear cells, obtained before any cancer treatment. This sequence was found in a woman aged 35-75 years with stage III lung adenocarcinoma. This rearrangement joins TRBV18 to TRBJ2-3; perhaps TRBD2 as D (5 bases). CDR3 protein: CASSPPGIADTQYF. CDR3 nucleotides: TGTGCCAGCTCACCACCGGGAATAGCGGATACGCAGTATTTT. The complete variable domain, with remaining parts taken from reference TRBV18 and TRBJ2-3, reads NAGVMQNPRHLVRRRGQEARLRCSPMKGHSHVYWYRQLPEEGLKFMVYLQKENIIDESGMPKERFSAEFPKEGPSILRIQQVVRGDSAAYFCASSPPGIADTQYFGPGTRLTVL.